Shown below are 32 T cell receptor beta chains from a single sample sequenced in a study of blood T cells in healthy people across ages. Then a second PCR, running about 7 to 11 cycles, was carried out with a sample-barcoded 5' primer and a J-beta primer mix. Each CDR3 protein is one row after TCRdb ran MiXCR on the 5' RACE reads. The table includes approximately 800,000 distinct CDR3 sequences, 30% to 45% detected once. The sequenced material came from blood. The receptors were gathered from a man younger than 35 in good health.

This clonotype was seen only once. This chain links TRBV20-1 with TRBJ1-2; 8 nucleotides agree with TRBD1. CDR3 length: 17 residues. Germline assignment: CDR1 DFQATT and CDR2 SNEGSKA (reference sequence). V trimming: 4 bases; J trimming: 5 bases; junction bases outside the gene matches: 18. This CDR3 is CSATNTDLGTGVYGYTF. In DNA, the CDR3 is TGCAGTGCTACAAATACGGACCTCGGGACAGGAGTATATGGCTACACCTTC.

This clonotype was counted only a few times. CDR3 bases: TGCGCCAGCAGCATGGGGGGCCAAGAGACCCAGTACTTC. Translation gives CASSMGGQETQYF. V usage is TRBV4-3 and J usage is TRBJ2-5; D perhaps matches TRBD2 (6 bases). Germline V gene sequence: CDR1 LGHNA, CDR2 YSLEER. The ends were cut back, 5 bases at V and 1 base at J, with 8 bases in the middle. This CDR3 is built from 13 residues.

This clonotype was counted between two and nine times. This sequence joins TRBV5-1 and TRBJ1-1; TRBD1 matches 8 bases. V shed 3 bases and J 5 bases; nucleotides not matched to a gene: 9. CDR1 is SGHRS, CDR2 YFSETQ, per germline. The CDR3 contains 15 residues. The CDR3, as DNA: TGCGCCAGCAGCTCTCAGGGGGCGGGGAGAACTGAAGCTTTCTTT. Protein product: CASSSQGAGRTEAFF.

The chain is built from TRBV3-1 and TRBJ2-3, with TRBD2 matching over 10 bases. Germline trimming cut 1 base from V and 5 bases from J; bases unmatched to any gene: 6. The CDR3 extends over 16 amino acids. In germline, CDR1 is LGHDT, CDR2 YNNKEL (reference sequence). CDR3 loop: CASSQGKRGGLDTQYF. CDR3 sequence (DNA): TGTGCCAGCAGCCAAGGAAAGCGGGGGGGCCTAGATACGCAGTATTTT.

V usage is TRBV7-2 and J usage is TRBJ2-4; 15 nucleotides match TRBD2. Germline V gives CDR1 SGHTA, CDR2 FQGNSA. V shed 2 bases, J shed 7 bases, and the junction held 6 bases outside the gene matches. The CDR3 sequence is 17 residues long. Here the CDR3 reads CASSLRTSGGARNIQYF. The CDR3 DNA is TGTGCCAGCAGCTTAAGGACTAGCGGGGGGGCGAGGAACATTCAGTACTTC.

The V call is TRBV20-1, the J call TRBJ2-1; 10 bases align to TRBD1. Germline loops: CDR1 DFQATT, CDR2 SNEGSKA (reference sequence). V lost 3 bases and J lost 2; bases outside the gene matches: 7. This CDR3 has 16 residues. This CDR3 is CSASPRDRGPYNEQFF. CDR3 coding DNA: TGCAGTGCTAGTCCCCGGGACAGGGGCCCCTACAATGAGCAGTTCTTC.

The sample holds many counts of this clonotype. This chain connects TRBV2 to TRBJ2-7; D may be TRBD1 or TRBD2 (6 bases each). The CDR3 runs 15 residues. Trimming cost V 6 bases and J 5 bases, with 20 bases left between them. Germline V gene lookup returns CDR1 SNHLY and CDR2 FYNNEI. Here the CDR3 reads CASRDQLGQRDEQYF. CDR3 nucleotides: TGTGCCAGCAGGGATCAGCTTGGACAGCGGGACGAGCAGTACTTC.

The V call is TRBV28, the J call TRBJ2-5, with D possibly TRBD1 on 6 matching bases. Trimming removed 5 bases from V and 0 bases from J, with 13 bases in between. Germline V gene lookup returns CDR1 MDHEN and CDR2 SYDVKM. The CDR3 is 15 residues long. For the CDR3, the DNA is TGTGCCAGCAGTACCGGGGACATCAACCAAGAGACCCAGTACTTC. Its protein product is CASSTGDINQETQYF.

There are a few counts of this clonotype. The chain links TRBV28 to TRBJ1-2, with D hard to call. CDR1 and CDR2 (germline): MDHEN, SYDVKM. The CDR3 sequence is 14 residues long. Trimming pared 6 bases from V and 4 bases from J, leaving 15 bases between. In nucleotides, the CDR3 is TGTGCCAGCAGCCCCCCACATATCACCTATGGCTACACCTTC. Protein sequence: CASSPPHITYGYTF.

This clonotype was seen only once. The chain combines TRBV7-2 with TRBJ1-1; TRBD1 matches at 9 bases. Per the germline V gene, CDR1 is SGHTA and CDR2 is FQGNSA. This CDR3 is 16 amino acids long. Unmatched junction bases numbered 7, after V lost 5 bases and J lost 0 bases. The CDR3 is CASSRRTGVVNTEAFF. In nucleotides, the CDR3 is TGTGCCAGCAGCAGGAGGACAGGGGTTGTGAACACTGAAGCTTTCTTT.

This clonotype was seen at least ten times. The chain has TRBV6-6 and TRBJ2-7; tentatively, D is TRBD1 (6 bases). The CDR3 length is 13 residues. Trimming removed 3 bases at V and 3 bases at J, with 9 bases between. The germline gives CDR1 MNHNY, CDR2 SVGAGI (reference sequence). The CDR3, as DNA: TGTGCCAGCAGTTATCAACAGGGCTACGAGCAGTACTTC. Protein: CASSYQQGYEQYF.

The chain uses TRBV15 and TRBJ2-3, with TRBD2 matching 8 bases. Germline loops: CDR1 LNHNV, CDR2 YYDKDF (reference sequence). V shed 7 bases and J 4 bases; nucleotides not matched to a gene: 10. The CDR3 runs to 15 residues. The CDR3 DNA reads TGTGCCACCAAAGAAAGCGGGGGATCATCAGATACGCAGTATTTT. Translated: CATKESGGSSDTQYF. Complete variable domain (other parts from reference TRBV15 and TRBJ2-3): DAMVIQNPRYQVTQFGKPVTLSCSQTLNHNVMYWYQQKSSQAPKLLFHYYDKDFNNEADTPDNFQSRRPNTSFCFLDIRSPGLGDTAMYLCATKESGGSSDTQYFGPGTRLTVL.

V and J are TRBV14 and TRBJ2-1, with a weak D call TRBD2 (5 bases). The J call is uncertain, as TRBJ2-7 better fits the DNA end. The CDR3 contains 17 residues. The germline CDR1 and CDR2 sequences are SGHDN and FVKESK. The CDR3 nucleotides are TGTGCCAGCAGCGGCACGTACCTAGTAGTCGGGAACAATGAGCAGTACTTC. Protein product: CASSGTYLVVGNNEQYF.

With regard to this clonotype: Its ends do not fully match the called genes, so a read error is possible. This chain connects TRBV20-1 to TRBJ2-5; maybe TRBD1 (5 bases). The germline V gene has CDR1 DFQATT and CDR2 SNEGSKA (reference sequence). CDR3 size: 14 residues. CDR3 coding DNA: TGCGGTGCTAGAGCAGGGTGGACCCAAGAGACCCAGTACTTC. Its translation is CGARAGWTQETQYF.

This clonotype showed up many times. The chain uses TRBV20-1 and TRBJ2-1; TRBD2 matches 10 bases. J was trimmed by 4 bases and V by 5 bases; bases with no gene match: 5. CDR3 size: 14 residues. Germline loops: CDR1 DFQATT, CDR2 SNEGSKA (reference sequence). In DNA, the CDR3 is TGCAGTGCTGCTACTAGCGGGGCATACAATGAGCAGTTCTTC. Translated: CSAATSGAYNEQFF.

CDR3 nucleotide sequence: TGCAGCGTCAAACAGCTAGCGGGGGGGCAGTCAGATACGCAGTATTTT. Encoded protein: CSVKQLAGGQSDTQYF. The chain combines TRBV29-1 with TRBJ2-3; 12 bases line up with TRBD2. Germline CDR1 SQVTM, CDR2 ANQGSEA. The CDR3 covers 16 residues. The V segment lost 6 bases and the J segment 4 bases; nucleotides outside the gene matches: 11.

V usage is TRBV12-3 or TRBV12-4 and J usage is TRBJ2-2; a possible D gene is TRBD2 (7 bases). Trimming left V 10 bases short and J 6 bases short, with 15 bases between. The CDR3 has 13 residues. The CDR3 loop reads CATIRGASGELFF. CDR3 bases: TGTGCCACAATCCGGGGGGCTTCCGGGGAGCTGTTTTTT.

This clonotype was seen a handful of times. The genes are TRBV27 and TRBJ1-6; 9 positions match TRBD1. CDR1 is MNHEY, CDR2 SMNVEV, per germline (reference sequence). V was clipped by 9 bases and J by 10 bases; unmatched bases: 10. The CDR3 loop spans 14 amino acids. CDR3 sequence reads: CASALNRGQSPLHF. For the CDR3, the DNA is TGTGCCAGTGCCCTTAACAGGGGGCAATCACCCCTCCACTTT.

CDR3 sequence: CASSLAGVRAQYF. The DNA of the CDR3 is TGTGCCAGCAGTTTGGCCGGGGTCAGGGCCCAGTACTTC. This chain connects TRBV12-3 or TRBV12-4 to TRBJ2-5; the D gene could be TRBD1 or TRBD2 (5 bases each). The CDR3 is made up of 13 amino acids. The ends were cut back, 3 bases at V and 9 bases at J, with 14 bases in the middle.

This clonotype was counted only a few times. This sequence joins TRBV7-9 and TRBJ2-1, with TRBD1 matching 8 bases. From germline, CDR1 is SEHNR and CDR2 FQNEAQ (reference sequence). V shed 3 bases, J shed 7 bases, and the junction held 8 bases outside the gene matches. The CDR3 sequence is 15 residues long. CDR3 loop: CASSFPRQGFNEQFF. In nucleotides, the CDR3 is TGTGCCAGCAGCTTCCCTAGACAGGGGTTTAATGAGCAGTTCTTC.

Note on this clonotype: This may stem from a read error, because a much larger clone lies one nucleotide away. This chain uses TRBV7-9 with TRBJ2-1, with TRBD2 matching 9 bases. CDR1 SEHNR and CDR2 FQNEAQ come from the germline V gene (reference sequence). The CDR3 runs to 15 residues. J was trimmed by 5 bases and V by 4 bases; bases with no gene match: 6. As DNA, the CDR3 is TGTGCCAGCAGCTCAGAGGGACTAGCCGACAATGAGCAGTTCTTC. Translating gives CASSSEGLADNEQFF.

This clonotype has at least ten counts. CDR3 loop: CASSQTGGIEQFF. CDR3 nucleotide sequence: TGCGCCAGCAGCCAAACAGGGGGTATTGAGCAGTTCTTC. V usage is TRBV4-3 and J usage is TRBJ2-1, with 8 bases identical to TRBD1. Per germline, CDR1 LGHNA and CDR2 YSLEER. The V segment lost 2 bases and the J segment 9 bases; nucleotides outside the gene matches: 3. The CDR3 sequence is 13 residues long.

This clonotype was counted only a few times. The CDR3 loop is CASGPGRSYEQYF. CDR3 in DNA: TGTGCCAGCGGCCCGGGGAGGTCCTACGAGCAGTACTTC. The rearrangement links TRBV12-3 or TRBV12-4 to TRBJ2-7, with D possibly matching TRBD2 (6 bases). V dropped 8 bases and J dropped 1 base, with 12 bases sitting between them. This CDR3 spans 13 amino acids.

This chain uses TRBV25-1 with TRBJ1-2; D uncertain. The V end lost 2 bases, the J end lost 4 bases, and 11 bases lay between the germline ends. Germline V gene data show CDR1 as MGHDK and CDR2 as SYGVNS. The CDR3 sequence is 14 residues long. The CDR3 reads CASSEGLGIYGYTF. The DNA of the CDR3 is TGTGCCAGCAGTGAAGGTTTAGGGATCTATGGCTACACCTTC.

At least ten counts were recorded for this clonotype. The chain links TRBV12-3 or TRBV12-4 to TRBJ2-1; no clear D gene. The V end lost 6 bases, the J end lost 4 bases, and 4 bases lay between the germline ends. This CDR3 region has 11 residues. Here the CDR3 DNA reads TGTGCCAGCAGGTTATACAATGAGCAGTTCTTC. Translation gives CASRLYNEQFF.

As concerns this clonotype: The junction does not match germline at one end; this may be a read error. V and J are TRBV4-1 and TRBJ1-3, with TRBD1 as a possible D gene (6 bases). CDR3 length: 17 amino acids. Germline-derived CDR1 and CDR2 are MGHRA and YSYEKL. The chain's CDR3 is CASSQIGIQGSGNTTYF. CDR3 nucleotide sequence: TGCGCCAGCAGCCAAATAGGGATACAGGGCTCTGGAAACACCACATATTTT.

The chain has TRBV7-3 and TRBJ2-2; D remains ambiguous. The V and J ends lost 6 bases and 2 bases respectively, with 10 bases between them. CDR1 and CDR2 from the germline V gene are SGHTA and FQGTGA. The CDR3 has 14 amino acids. The CDR3 here is CASSAGFNTGELFF. CDR3 coding DNA: TGTGCCAGCAGTGCCGGTTTTAACACCGGGGAGCTGTTTTTT.

The rearrangement uses TRBV7-8 and TRBJ2-1, with 9 nucleotides matching TRBD2. CDR3 length: 14 amino acids. CDR1 and CDR2 from the germline V gene are SGHVS and FQNEAQ. With V trimmed by 7 bases and J by 5 bases, 6 bases remained unmatched. Here the CDR3 reads CASTSGGGDNEQFF. DNA for the CDR3: TGTGCCAGCACTTCCGGCGGGGGGGACAATGAGCAGTTCTTC. The entire variable domain, with the rest obtained from reference TRBV7-8 and TRBJ2-1, is as follows: GAGVSQSPRYKVAKRGQDVALRCDPISGHVSLFWYQQALGQGPEFLTYFQNEAQLDKSGLPSDRFFAERPEGSVSTLKIQRTQQEDSAVYLCASTSGGGDNEQFFGPGTRLTVL.

The chain employs TRBV6-6 and TRBJ2-1; the match to TRBD1 covers 7 bases. The CDR3 loop spans 14 amino acids. V gave up 5 bases and J gave up 10 bases; unmatched junction bases: 11. Per the germline V gene, CDR1 is MNHNY and CDR2 is SVGAGI (reference sequence). This chain's CDR3 is CASSARQGNHEQFF. In DNA form, the CDR3 reads TGTGCCAGCAGTGCACGACAGGGAAACCACGAGCAGTTCTTC.

This chain connects TRBV4-1 to TRBJ2-2; TRBD2 agrees at 12 bases. This CDR3 contains 19 residues. CDR1 MGHRA and CDR2 YSYEKL come from the germline V gene. The J segment lost 0 bases and the V segment lost 1 base, leaving 6 bases of the junction unmatched. CDR3 region: CASSQVTSGGTANTGELFF. CDR3 nucleotide sequence: TGCGCCAGCAGCCAAGTGACTAGCGGGGGTACCGCGAACACCGGGGAGCTGTTTTTT.

The V gene is TRBV5-1, the J gene TRBJ2-7; 7 nucleotides line up with TRBD2. The trim removed 7 bases at V and 1 base at J, leaving 8 bases unmatched. There are 14 residues in the CDR3. The germline V gene encodes CDR1 SGHRS and CDR2 YFSETQ. The CDR3 sequence is CASRPAGESYEQYF. For the CDR3, the DNA is TGCGCCAGCCGACCCGCGGGAGAATCCTACGAGCAGTACTTC.

This clonotype showed up many times. The chain links TRBV5-4 to TRBJ1-2; no firm D call. The CDR3 totals 14 residues. Germline V gives CDR1 SGHNT, CDR2 YYREEE (reference sequence). Trimming pared 0 bases from V and 4 bases from J, leaving 10 bases between. CDR3 sequence reads: CASSLEFYFYGYTF. Written as DNA, the CDR3 is TGTGCCAGCAGCTTGGAGTTTTATTTCTATGGCTACACCTTC.